This T cell receptor beta chain was observed in a study of T cell responses to AZD1222 COVID-19 vaccine. Findings of the study overall: Females made up more of the donors, who were largely white British, and clonal diversity may have come out too low. Variant regions that are unmutated are reportedly the target of nearly half of spike-specific TCRs. Repertoires were obtained only post-peak T cell response.

Germline V gene data show CDR1 as SEHNR and CDR2 as FQNEAQ (reference sequence). The CDR3 is 16 residues long. V gave up 5 bases and J gave up 7 bases, with 21 bases separating them. Researchers grouped second doses given at about 4 or about 12 weeks into one pool. Clones were read by immunoSEQ multiplex PCR, and TCRdb kept only the in-frame ones, dropping some. The sample carries 80,000 or so clones, 80% to 95% recorded once. A word on this clone: The antigen is undetermined.

The TCR comes from an adult who received the AZD1222 COVID-19 vaccine. The input for sequencing was peripheral blood, taken 28 days after the second AZD1222 dose. The J gene is TRBJ2-1, the V gene TRBV7-9; D possibly corresponds to TRBD2 (6 bases). CDR3 in amino acids: CASSRPGSSGENEQFF. As DNA, the CDR3 is TGTGCCAGCAGCCGCCCCGGATCTTCGGGAGAAAATGAGCAGTTCTTC.